The clone carrying this T cell receptor (beta chain) was seen ten or more times. The data are from a study of metastatic and nonmetastatic thyroid tumors. Ahead of thyroid surgery, no patient had received treatment of any kind. TCRdb redid the clone calls on the PCR reads using MiXCR. The data contain about 31,000 clones, roughly 19% of them singletons. Material for sequencing was blood. This receptor was identified in a female donor with papillary thyroid cancer or a benign thyroid nodule (not recorded which). Some clones in this sample may be carry-over from other donors' samples.

CDR3: CAGTKPGTKQFF. The CDR3 DNA reads as TGTGCCGGCACAAAACCGGGCACCAAGCAGTTCTTC. The chain couples TRBV6-1 to TRBJ2-1; D is unresolved. The CDR3 totals 12 residues. The V end lost 11 bases, the J end lost 11 bases, and 19 bases lay between the germline ends. Germline V CDR1 and CDR2: MNHNS, SASEGT.